This is a list of T cell receptor beta chains from one sample in a study of blood T cell repertoires in COVID-19. TCRdb keeps only in-frame clones here, not all; method: immunoSEQ multiplex PCR. The sample holds approximately 93,000 clones, 70% to 90% seen once. The sequencing sample was made of peripheral blood. The receptors shown here come from a man in his forties or fifties with active or convalescent COVID-19. Both conserved end residues are part of each CDR3.

j_gene | v_gene | len | CDR3aa
TRBJ2-3 | TRBV28 | 14 | CASSLNGGGDTQYF
TRBJ2-5 | TRBV18 | 16 | CASSPLPRDIQETQYF
TRBJ1-5 | TRBV5-1 | 14 | CASSLGTGDQPQHF
TRBJ1-2 | TRBV27 | 16 | CASRVNQGQGNYGYTF
TRBJ2-7 | TRBV30 | 13 | CAWSLGLDYEQYF
TRBJ2-7 | TRBV19 | 13 | CASSIDFSGEQYF
TRBJ2-7 | TRBV20-1 | 11 | CSARDAYEQYF
TRBJ2-5 | TRBV2 | 15 | CASKVSGQQSETQYF
TRBJ2-3 | TRBV28 | 15 | CASKARTSSTDTQYF
TRBJ2-7 | TRBV7-2 | 16 | CASSRKPDRNSYEQYF
TRBJ2-7 | TRBV19 | 14 | CASSIRQGGYEQYF
TRBJ2-5 | TRBV6-6 | 15 | CASGPGVGIQETQYF
TRBJ2-3 | TRBV12-5 | 15 | CASGFRLGLTDTQYF
TRBJ2-3 | TRBV5-6 | 15 | CASSFKTSRADTQYF
TRBJ2-1 | TRBV9 | 15 | CASSVGGGGANEQFF
TRBJ2-7 | TRBV19 | 14 | CASRDRDTSYEQYF
TRBJ1-5 | TRBV30 | 13 | CAWSDGPVQPQHF
TRBJ2-3 | TRBV28 | 16 | CASSKWGTSGKDTQYF
TRBJ2-6 | TRBV6-5 | 15 | CASRKEASGANVLTF
TRBJ2-1 | TRBV25-1 | 14 | CASKAGTSNNEQFF
TRBJ2-5 | TRBV4-1 | 15 | CASSQDWRLQETQYF
TRBJ1-6 | TRBV29-1 | 12 | CSAGQDGSPLHF
TRBJ1-4 | TRBV2 | 17 | CASSDIGTGSWVAKLFF
TRBJ2-2 | TRBV19 | 19 | CASSNRQGTFTHRAGELFF
TRBJ2-3 | TRBV7-2 | 16 | CASSWGDGRAADTQYF
TRBJ1-1 | TRBV21-1 | 15 | CASSTTDRGYTEAFF
TRBJ1-6 | TRBV5-1 | 15 | CASRTGQADNSPLHF
TRBJ2-7 | TRBV24-1 | 14 | CATSGSNPPYEQYF
TRBJ2-1 | TRBV6-6 | 12 | CASSPVDNEQFF
TRBJ2-5 | TRBV5-1 | 14 | CASSTSANKETQYF
TRBJ2-5 | TRBV5-1 | 15 | CASSFSSGRQETQYF
TRBJ1-4 | TRBV12-2 | 21 | CASRLWWGGHGGVPTNEKLFF
TRBJ1-5 | TRBV27 | 15 | CASNPQEGYNQPQHF
TRBJ2-2 | TRBV12-5 | 15 | CASGFSGGGPGELFF
TRBJ2-7 | TRBV6-4 | 13 | CASSDSSNYEQYF
TRBJ1-3 | TRBV28 | 16 | CASSSKPQGGGNTIYF
TRBJ1-5 | TRBV10-3 | 15 | CAISESTGGNQPQHF
TRBJ2-2 | TRBV4-1 | 18 | CASSGVGTGGKNTGELFF
TRBJ2-2 | TRBV6-4 | 14 | CASSSQEGTGELFF
TRBJ2-1 | TRBV11-2 | 18 | CASSLAPSGGYSLNEQFF
TRBJ1-4 | TRBV29-1 | 13 | CSVNLATNEKLFF
TRBJ2-1 | TRBV4-3 | 13 | CASSLGAGGEQFF
TRBJ1-3 | TRBV25-1 | 10 | CATSRDTIYF
TRBJ1-3 | TRBV18 | 13 | CASSPSRENTIYF
TRBJ2-5 | TRBV15 | 12 | CAPRQDQETQYF
TRBJ2-7 | TRBV3-1/TRBV3-2 | 15 | CASSQPGTGLYEQYF
TRBJ2-1 | TRBV30 | 16 | CARSRSGTGGGDEQFF
TRBJ2-1 | TRBV7-2 | 15 | CASSIFGGAHNEQFF
TRBJ2-7 | TRBV4-1 | 17 | CASSRGPGQGTPYEQYF
TRBJ1-1 | TRBV6-5 | 13 | CASRGTENTEAFF
TRBJ2-5 | TRBV7-2 | 15 | CASSLARTSSETQYF
TRBJ2-2 | TRBV30 | 14 | CAWSPGVGFGELFF
TRBJ2-1 | TRBV7-6 | 15 | CASNRLAGEDNEQFF
TRBJ1-5 | TRBV3-1/TRBV3-2 | 16 | CASSPAWTHSNQPQHF
TRBJ2-3 | TRBV2 | 14 | CASSALTRTDTQYF
TRBJ1-3 | TRBV10-3 | 15 | CAISEGRTSGNTIYF
TRBJ1-6 | TRBV7-2 | 17 | CASSFSPGGGVRSPLHF
TRBJ2-6 | TRBV3-1/TRBV3-2 | 16 | CASSQAANTGANVLTF
TRBJ1-5 | TRBV6-6 | 16 | CASSYRGGRLYQPQHF
TRBJ2-7 | TRBV7-8 | 14 | CATGRGTGVNEQYF